This record looks at one T cell receptor (beta chain) sequence and its context. cDNA came from roughly 0.53 to 1 ug RNA primed by random hexamers. TCRdb re-called the immunoSEQ multiplex PCR reads through MiXCR, storing one row per CDR3 protein. Here the sample spans 120,000 to 150,000 distinct CDR3 sequences, 90% to 95% being singletons. The data are from a study of CD8 T cells in Susac syndrome. This TCR came from a human donor in good health. The specimen sequenced was CD8+ T cells from PBMCs.

CDR3 in amino acids: CASRVDNNEQYF. Written as DNA, the CDR3 is TGTGCCAGCAGGGTGGACAACAACGAGCAGTACTTC. The rearrangement uses TRBV12-3 or TRBV12-4 and TRBJ2-7, with TRBD1 as a possible D gene (5 bases). Trimming removed 6 bases at V and 5 bases at J, with 11 bases between. This CDR3 contains 12 residues.